The clone carrying this T cell receptor (beta chain) was recorded a few times. Its antigen is still unknown. The V end was cut by 6 bases, the J end by 0 bases, with 18 bases between. The CDR3 contains 17 residues. Germline V lookup: CDR1 MDHEN, CDR2 SYDVKM. The data were produced by immunoSEQ multiplex PCR, yet TCRdb's version contains in-frame clones alone and is incomplete. The data contain some 11,000 clones, approximately 70% of them singletons. The data were taken from a study of tumor-infiltrating lymphocytes in localized non-small cell lung cancer. The overall study: Resected tumor was paired with non-adjacent uninvolved lung from the same patient. Study-wide points: Technical variation could not be separated from intratumor heterogeneity here. IM1 and IM2 tumors showed no difference in T-cell fraction.

Sequencing was done on a sample of uninvolved lung tissue not adjacent to the tumor. The sequence was obtained from a human donor with non-small cell lung cancer. V usage is TRBV28 and J usage is TRBJ2-1; D might be TRBD2 (5 bases). The CDR3 bases are TGTGCCAGCAGCCCGTGGTCTAGCAGTAGCTCCTACAATGAGCAGTTCTTC. Protein sequence: CASSPWSSSSSYNEQFF.